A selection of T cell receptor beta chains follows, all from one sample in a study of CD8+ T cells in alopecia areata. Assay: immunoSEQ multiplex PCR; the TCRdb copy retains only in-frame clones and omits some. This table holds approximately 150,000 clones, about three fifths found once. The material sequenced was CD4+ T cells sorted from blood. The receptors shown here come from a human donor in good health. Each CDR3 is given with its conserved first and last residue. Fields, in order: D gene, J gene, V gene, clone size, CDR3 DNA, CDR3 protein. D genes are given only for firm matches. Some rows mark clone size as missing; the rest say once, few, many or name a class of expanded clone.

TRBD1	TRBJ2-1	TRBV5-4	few	TGTGCCAGCAGCTTGGATAAGCCAGGGGGGCAGTTCTTC	CASSLDKPGGQFF
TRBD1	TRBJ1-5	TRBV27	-	TGTGCCAGCAGCCCGACAGGGGGCGGACAGCCCCAGCATTTT	CASSPTGGGQPQHF
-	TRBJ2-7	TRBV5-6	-	TGTGCCAGCAGCCACAGGGAGGCCTACGAGCAGTACTTC	CASSHREAYEQYF
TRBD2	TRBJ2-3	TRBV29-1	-	TGCAGCGTTGAAGGGACTAGCGGGAGGGCCTGGAGGTCAGATACGCAGTATTTT	CSVEGTSGRAWRSDTQYF
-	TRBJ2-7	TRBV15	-	TGTGCCACCAGCAGAAGGATCTGGGACATGCTCAACGAGCAGTACTTC	CATSRRIWDMLNEQYF
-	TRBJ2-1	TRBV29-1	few	TGCAGCGTTGTAACACCGGACCGGTGGGATGAGCAGTTCTTC	CSVVTPDRWDEQFF
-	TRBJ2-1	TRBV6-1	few	TGTGCCATCAGTGAGTCGATGGGAGTTGAGCAGTTCTTC	CAISESMGVEQFF
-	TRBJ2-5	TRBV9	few	TGTGCCAGCAGCCTTCAGGGAAGGTCCCAAGAGACCCAGTACTTC	CASSLQGRSQETQYF
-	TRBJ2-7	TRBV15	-	TGTGCCACCAGCAGAGGAAAGGGGTCCTACGAGCAGTACTTC	CATSRGKGSYEQYF
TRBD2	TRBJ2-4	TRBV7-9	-	TGTGCCAGCAGTCGAGAACTAGCGGAAAACATTCAGTACTTC	CASSRELAENIQYF
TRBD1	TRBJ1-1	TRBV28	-	TGTGCCAGCAGTCCCGCGGCAGGGGGGAACACTGAAGCTTTCTTT	CASSPAAGGNTEAFF
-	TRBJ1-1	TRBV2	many	TGTGCCAGCAGTGTGGCGCGGGGACAAATGAACACTGAAGCTTTCTTT	CASSVARGQMNTEAFF
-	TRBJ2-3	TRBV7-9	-	TGTGCCAGCAGCTCATATAGTCCGGGATCCACAGATACGCAGTATTTT	CASSSYSPGSTDTQYF
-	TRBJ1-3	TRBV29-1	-	TGCAGCGTTGAACACAGACGTAACTCACACTCTGGAAACACCATATATTTT	CSVEHRRNSHSGNTIYF
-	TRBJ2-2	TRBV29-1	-	TGCAGCGTTGAAACCGGGATTAACACCGGGGAGCTGTTTTTT	CSVETGINTGELFF
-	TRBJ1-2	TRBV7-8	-	TGTGCCAGCAGCTTAGATCGTGTGGGGAAGGGCTACACCTTC	CASSLDRVGKGYTF
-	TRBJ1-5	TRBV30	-	TGTGCCTGGAGTACCCAGAGCAATCAGCCCCAGCATTTT	CAWSTQSNQPQHF
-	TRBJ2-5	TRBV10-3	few	TGTGCCATCAGTGAACAGGAGACCCAGTACTTC	CAISEQETQYF
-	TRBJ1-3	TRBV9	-	TGTGCCAGCAGTGAGGACAGCTACCCTGGAAACACCATATATTTT	CASSEDSYPGNTIYF
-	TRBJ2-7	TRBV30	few	TGTGCCTGGAGTGCCAGGGGCGGCTCCTACGAGCAGTACTTC	CAWSARGGSYEQYF
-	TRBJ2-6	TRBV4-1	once	TGCGCCAGCAGCCAAGTTCTCAGGGAGGGGGCCAACGTCCTGACTTTC	CASSQVLREGANVLTF
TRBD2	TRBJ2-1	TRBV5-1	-	TGCGCCAGCACCTTGGGGCGGGAGGTAGTCTTC	CASTLGREVVF
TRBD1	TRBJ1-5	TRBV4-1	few	TGCGCCAGCAGCCAAGAGGGGACAGGGGCGATTAATAGCAATCAGCCCCAGCATTTT	CASSQEGTGAINSNQPQHF
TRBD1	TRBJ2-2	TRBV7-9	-	TGTGCCAGCAGCCTAAACGACAGGGTTGTGCCCGGGGAGCTGTTTTTT	CASSLNDRVVPGELFF
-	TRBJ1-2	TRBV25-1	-	TGTGCCAGCAGTGTAACAGGACGATCTGGCTACACCTTC	CASSVTGRSGYTF